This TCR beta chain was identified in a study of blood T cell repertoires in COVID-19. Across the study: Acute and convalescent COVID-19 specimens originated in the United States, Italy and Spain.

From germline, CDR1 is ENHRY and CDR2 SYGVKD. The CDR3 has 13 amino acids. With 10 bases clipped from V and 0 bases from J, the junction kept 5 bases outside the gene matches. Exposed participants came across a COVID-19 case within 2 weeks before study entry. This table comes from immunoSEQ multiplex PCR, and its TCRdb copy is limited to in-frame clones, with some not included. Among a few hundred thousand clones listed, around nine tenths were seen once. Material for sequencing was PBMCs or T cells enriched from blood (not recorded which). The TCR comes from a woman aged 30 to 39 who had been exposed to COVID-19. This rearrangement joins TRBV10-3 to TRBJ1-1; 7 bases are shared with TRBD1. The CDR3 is CASSGTVNTEAFF. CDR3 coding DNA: TGTGCCAGCTCCGGGACAGTGAACACTGAAGCTTTCTTT.